Following are 32 T cell receptor beta chains from one sample sequenced in a study of identical twins' blood T cells. A single record per CDR3 protein comes from TCRdb applying MiXCR to the 5' RACE reads. The sample lists a few hundred thousand distinct CDR3 sequences, over 25% occurring once. Source material: PBMCs. The receptor set was obtained from a woman aged 18-49 years in good health.

The chain carries TRBV5-6 and TRBJ1-2, with D tentatively TRBD1 (5 bases). V was clipped by 4 bases and J by 2 bases, with 15 bases between them. The CDR3 has 15 amino acids. The germline V gene encodes CDR1 SGHDT and CDR2 YYEEEE. The CDR3 region is CASSGPQGANYGYTF. CDR3 nucleotide sequence: TGTGCCAGCAGCGGACCCCAGGGTGCAAACTATGGCTACACCTTC.

Concerning this clonotype: One end of the junction does not line up with germline, which may come from a read error. This chain connects TRBV6-1 to TRBJ1-3, with 9 bases that match TRBD1. The CDR3 is 13 amino acids. Germline V gene lookup returns CDR1 MNHNS and CDR2 SASEGT. This CDR3 reads CASRGQGGSTIYF. The CDR3 DNA sequence: TGTGCCAGCAGGGGACAGGGTGGAAGCACCATATATTTT.

This clonotype was picked up many times. The genes are TRBV9 and TRBJ2-1; tentatively, D is TRBD2 (6 bases). Trimming removed 2 bases at V and 4 bases at J, with 19 bases between. CDR3 size: 17 residues. Germline CDR1 reads SGDLS; CDR2 reads YYNGEE. The CDR3: CASSVIGEAGAYNEQFF. The CDR3 DNA reads as TGTGCCAGCAGCGTGATTGGGGAGGCTGGGGCTTACAATGAGCAGTTCTTC. The full variable domain, in which reference TRBV9 and TRBJ2-1 provide the parts outside the CDR3, is DSGVTQTPKHLITATGQRVTLRCSPRSGDLSVYWYQQSLDQGLQFLIQYYNGEERAKGNILERFSAQQFPDLHSELNLSSLELGDSALYFCASSVIGEAGAYNEQFFGPGTRLTVL.

The rearrangement links TRBV27 to TRBJ1-2; D is unclear. This CDR3 has 14 amino acids. Germline values: CDR1 MNHEY, CDR2 SMNVEV (reference sequence). V gave up 8 bases and J gave up 8 bases, with 21 bases separating them. This chain's CDR3 is CASRRGRYSDGYTF. The CDR3 DNA sequence: TGTGCCAGCCGCCGGGGTAGGTATTCCGACGGCTACACCTTC.

This clonotype was counted only a few times. The chain is built from TRBV29-1 and TRBJ2-1; no clear D. The length of the CDR3 is 15 residues. Germline V lookup: CDR1 SQVTM, CDR2 ANQGSEA. Here the CDR3 reads CNQSDGAFIYNEQFF. The CDR3 nucleotides are TGCAACCAATCCGACGGCGCTTTCATCTACAATGAGCAGTTCTTC.

This clonotype was detected only once. The chain joins TRBV7-2 to TRBJ2-3; 8 positions match TRBD2. Germline loops: CDR1 SGHTA, CDR2 FQGNSA. The CDR3 runs 14 residues. Trimming at V came to 6 bases and at J to 4 bases, leaving 6 bases not matched to a gene. The CDR3 here is CASSQSGSPDTQYF. The CDR3 DNA follows: TGTGCCAGCAGTCAAAGCGGGAGCCCAGATACGCAGTATTTT.

The J gene is TRBJ2-1, the V gene TRBV19; 11 bases are shared with TRBD2. The CDR3 has 14 amino acids. With V trimmed by 7 bases and J by 7 bases, 6 bases remained unmatched. The germline CDR1 and CDR2 sequences are LNHDA and SQIVND (reference sequence). As DNA, the CDR3 is TGTGCCAGTACTAGAACTAGCGGGAGAAATGAGCAGTTCTTC. This codes for CASTRTSGRNEQFF.

In this sample, this clonotype turned up many times. The rearrangement links TRBV12-3 or TRBV12-4 to TRBJ1-5; D possibly corresponds to TRBD1 (5 bases). The CDR3 is 15 residues long. V lost 2 bases and J lost 4, with 12 bases in between. CDR3 sequence: CASSLWGNGNQPQHF. CDR3 in DNA: TGTGCCAGCAGTTTATGGGGGAACGGTAATCAGCCCCAGCATTTT.

The gene calls are TRBV7-9 and TRBJ1-4; D unclear. The CDR3 is 12 amino acids. Trimming left V 5 bases short and J 7 bases short, with 8 bases between. Per germline, CDR1 SEHNR and CDR2 FQNEAQ (reference sequence). For the CDR3, the DNA is TGTGCCAGCAGCGGCACACGTGAAAAACTGTTTTTT. Its translation is CASSGTREKLFF.

To note about this clonotype: The limits of the CDR3 on the DNA are not certain, so only TCRdb's listed CDR3 is given. The chain uses TRBV5-4 and TRBJ2-1; no check of the table's D call, TRBD2, against the DNA was made. The CDR3 contains 15 residues when both ends are counted. CDR1 and CDR2 from the germline V gene are SGHNT and YYREEE (reference sequence). The CDR3 here is CASSPVAGGNNEHFF.

The rearrangement links TRBV9 to TRBJ2-1; possibly TRBD2 for D (7 bases). There are 16 residues in the CDR3. V was clipped by 4 bases and J by 0 bases, with 14 bases between them. Germline CDR1 and CDR2: SGDLS and YYNGEE. The CDR3 DNA is TGTGCCAGCAGCTCGAGGGGGGGCAGCTCCTACAATGAGCAGTTCTTC. Translation gives CASSSRGGSSYNEQFF.

This clonotype was counted only a few times. The gene calls are TRBV7-2 and TRBJ1-1; possibly TRBD1 for D (5 bases). Germline V CDR1 and CDR2: SGHTA, FQGNSA. The CDR3 runs 13 residues. Deletions cut 6 bases from V and 5 bases from J, with 13 bases between. DNA for the CDR3: TGTGCCAGCAGAACGACACGGGGGACTGAAGCTTTCTTT. This encodes CASRTTRGTEAFF.

Here the CDR3 reads CATAFGGNQPQHF. CDR3 nucleotide sequence: TGTGCCACCGCCTTCGGGGGCAATCAGCCCCAGCATTTT. The chain uses TRBV10-3 and TRBJ1-5; D gene ambiguous. Trimming stripped 10 bases from V and 2 bases from J, with 12 bases between. The CDR3 totals 13 residues. CDR1 and CDR2 from the germline V gene are ENHRY and SYGVKD.

V usage is TRBV29-1 and J usage is TRBJ1-2; D remains ambiguous. V lost 4 bases, J lost 1 base, and 13 bases lay in between. Germline V gene data show CDR1 as SQVTM and CDR2 as ANQGSEA. The CDR3 sequence is 14 residues long. Written as DNA, the CDR3 is TGCAGCGTTGGCGGACGGGTGAATAACTATGGCTACACCTTC. It codes for CSVGGRVNNYGYTF.

The table lists this clonotype with a few counts. This chain uses TRBV2 with TRBJ2-7; tentative D call: TRBD1 (6 bases). The V end was cut by 11 bases, the J end by 6 bases, with 11 bases between. Germline V gives CDR1 SNHLY, CDR2 FYNNEI. The CDR3 sequence is 10 residues long. CDR3: CAGARGEQYF. The CDR3 DNA reads as TGTGCCGGTGCCAGGGGCGAGCAGTACTTC.

The chain has TRBV6-5 and TRBJ1-1, with TRBD1 matching 9 bases. The CDR3 consists of 14 residues. From germline, CDR1 is MNHEY and CDR2 SVGAGI. The J segment lost 8 bases and the V segment lost 7 bases, leaving 11 bases of the junction unmatched. CDR3 residues: CASNRRDRATEAFF. The CDR3 nucleotides read TGTGCCAGCAACCGCCGGGACAGGGCCACGGAAGCTTTCTTT.

The rearrangement links TRBV7-8 to TRBJ1-4; the D gene is possibly TRBD1 (5 bases). This CDR3 region has 14 residues. The germline V gene has CDR1 SGHVS and CDR2 FQNEAQ. Trimming removed 1 base from V and 5 bases from J, with 8 bases in between. The CDR3 bases are TGTGCCAGCAGCTTAGATTGGGGGAATGAAAAACTGTTTTTT. Translation gives CASSLDWGNEKLFF.

The rearrangement joins TRBV5-1 to TRBJ2-2; D is unresolved. Germline lookup yields CDR1 SGHRS and CDR2 YFSETQ. V lost 6 bases, J lost 5 bases, and 8 bases lay in between. The length of the CDR3 is 12 residues. This CDR3 is CASTPGTGELFF. In nucleotides, the CDR3 is TGCGCCAGCACTCCCGGGACCGGGGAGCTGTTTTTT.

The sample holds a few counts of this clonotype. J is TRBJ1-1 and V is TRBV6-2 or TRBV6-3; possible D gene TRBD1, 5 bases. V was pared by 7 bases and J by 11 bases, with 17 bases between. This CDR3 has 12 amino acids. In germline, CDR1 is MNHEY, CDR2 SVGEGT. CDR3 in amino acids: CASTTLPGTAFF. DNA of the CDR3: TGTGCCAGCACCACTTTGCCGGGGACGGCTTTCTTT.

This clonotype has more than one count but fewer than ten. V gene TRBV20-1 combines with J gene TRBJ1-2; weak D call: TRBD1 (5 bases). The CDR3 contains 12 residues. Trimming removed 3 bases at V and 8 bases at J, with 13 bases between. Germline CDR1 and CDR2: DFQATT and SNEGSKA (reference sequence). The CDR3 region is CSASSRDGGYTF. The CDR3 DNA sequence: TGCAGTGCTAGTAGCAGGGACGGAGGCTACACCTTC.

This clonotype occurred a few times. The junction departs from the called germline gene at one end, perhaps through a read error. The chain is built from TRBV28 and TRBJ2-5, with TRBD2 matching over 10 bases. This CDR3 is built from 15 residues. Germline V gene sequence: CDR1 MDHEN, CDR2 SYDVKM. The CDR3 DNA sequence: TGTGCCAGCAGTTTAGCTAGCGGGAGCTTAGAGATCCAGTACTTC. This translates into CASSLASGSLEIQYF.

This clonotype came up a few times. V is TRBV5-1 and J is TRBJ1-4; 7 bases map to TRBD1. The CDR3 contains 15 residues. The V gene end was trimmed by 1 base and the J gene end by 4 bases; junction bases not matched to a gene: 4. Germline V gene lookup returns CDR1 SGHRS and CDR2 YFSETQ. The CDR3 here is CASSLMGQINEKLFF. CDR3 DNA: TGCGCCAGCAGCTTGATGGGACAGATTAATGAAAAACTGTTTTTT.

There are many counts of this clonotype. V usage is TRBV29-1 and J usage is TRBJ2-7; D not resolved. CDR1 and CDR2 (germline): SQVTM, ANQGSEA. With 5 bases removed from V and 4 bases from J, the gap between germline ends came to 9 bases. This CDR3 has 11 amino acids. CDR3: CSVLLYYEQYF. The CDR3, as DNA: TGCAGCGTTTTACTATATTACGAGCAGTACTTC.

This clonotype was counted a single time. This chain connects TRBV20-1 to TRBJ1-4; D is undetermined. Germline loops: CDR1 DFQATT, CDR2 SNEGSKA (reference sequence). Trimming left V 8 bases short and J 0 bases short, with 7 bases between. This CDR3 has 12 residues. CDR3 protein: CSTTATNEKLFF. The CDR3 region has the DNA TGCAGTACGACCGCAACTAATGAAAAACTGTTTTTT.

This sequence joins TRBV19 and TRBJ2-5, with D possibly being TRBD1 (5 bases). Germline CDR1 reads LNHDA; CDR2 reads SQIVND (reference sequence). V was shortened by 7 bases and J by 5 bases, with 11 bases between the two germline ends. The CDR3 has 12 amino acids. In DNA, the CDR3 is TGTGCCAGTAACCCAAAGGGGGAGACCCAGTACTTC. This gives the protein CASNPKGETQYF.

Turning to this clonotype: A much larger clone differs from this one at a single base, so this may be a read error. As the CDR3 is not closed by the conserved phenylalanine or tryptophan, this likely results from a read error. V gene TRBV15 combines with J gene TRBJ1-2; D might be TRBD1 (5 bases). This CDR3 spans 15 amino acids. Germline CDR1 LNHNV, CDR2 YYDKDF (reference sequence). CDR3 bases: TGTGCCACCAGCCGAGACAGCCTCTTCATTTCTGGCTACACCCTC. The encoded protein is CATSRDSLFISGYTL.

This clonotype appeared a few times. This chain connects TRBV18 to TRBJ1-2, with D possibly matching TRBD1 (6 bases). The length of the CDR3 is 15 residues. Germline V CDR1 and CDR2: KGHSH, LQKENI. Trimming pared 3 bases from V and 8 bases from J, leaving 19 bases between. The CDR3 region is CASSPTPGAAIGYTF. CDR3 sequence (DNA): TGTGCCAGCTCACCTACGCCGGGGGCGGCGATAGGCTACACCTTC.

This clonotype turned up a few times. The V call is TRBV9, the J call TRBJ2-3; 7 bases are shared with TRBD2. The junction had 8 bases not matched to a gene; V was cut back by 10 bases and J by 3 bases. CDR3 length: 13 residues. Germline V gene sequence: CDR1 SGDLS, CDR2 YYNGEE. CDR3 residues: CASRGTLTDTQYF. For the CDR3, the DNA is TGTGCCTCGCGGGGGACGCTGACAGATACGCAGTATTTT. Variable domain in full (rest from reference TRBV9 and TRBJ2-3): DSGVTQTPKHLITATGQRVTLRCSPRSGDLSVYWYQQSLDQGLQFLIQYYNGEERAKGNILERFSAQQFPDLHSELNLSSLELGDSALYFCASRGTLTDTQYFGPGTRLTVL.

The chain carries TRBV20-1 and TRBJ1-1; 7 nucleotides align to TRBD1. The V and J ends lost 5 bases and 4 bases, in that order; junction bases with no gene match: 7. Germline CDR1 DFQATT, CDR2 SNEGSKA (reference sequence). CDR3 size: 13 residues. The CDR3 loop reads CSARQGGGTEAFF. The DNA for the CDR3 is TGCAGTGCTCGACAGGGAGGAGGCACTGAAGCTTTCTTT.

This clonotype was detected ten times or more. V gene TRBV6-5 combines with J gene TRBJ1-6; D gene uncertain. This CDR3 contains 13 residues. Looked up from germline, CDR1 is MNHEY and CDR2 is SVGAGI. The V and J ends lost 5 bases and 3 bases respectively, with 5 bases between them. The CDR3 nucleotides are TGTGCCAGCAGTCCTGGCTATAATTCACCCCTCCACTTT. It specifies CASSPGYNSPLHF.

The sample holds a few counts of this clonotype. An end of the junction differs from the germline gene, which may be a read error. The genes are TRBV29-1 and TRBJ2-1; D could derive from TRBD1 or TRBD2 (6 bases each). The germline CDR1 and CDR2 sequences are SQVTM and ANQGSEA. The CDR3 has 12 residues. CDR3 in amino acids: CGGRGTYNEQFF. The DNA of the CDR3 is TGTGGGGGGCGGGGAACCTACAATGAGCAGTTCTTC.

V is TRBV5-1 and J is TRBJ1-4, with TRBD1 as a possible D gene (5 bases). This CDR3 contains 15 residues. V lost 2 bases to trimming and J lost 7 bases, with 15 bases between them. CDR1 is SGHRS and CDR2 is YFSETQ in the germline V gene. The CDR3 spells CASSFTPGSAEKLFF. The CDR3 DNA reads as TGCGCCAGCAGCTTCACACCAGGGTCGGCTGAAAAACTGTTTTTT.